These T cell receptor beta chains were read from a single sample in a study of identical twins. TCRdb analysed the 5' RACE reads with MiXCR anew, one entry per CDR3 protein. The data hold about 530,000 distinct CDR3 sequences, with roughly 15% observed a single time. The sample was also linked to a second study, of yellow fever vaccine responses in identical twins.

Input material: CD4+ T cells sorted from blood. These receptors all stem from a woman between 18 and 29 years old in good health. The CDR3 runs from the conserved cysteine through the conserved F or W.

v_gene	j_gene	CDR3aa
TRBV12-3/TRBV12-4	TRBJ2-1	CASQRLVVGNEQFF
TRBV29-1	TRBJ1-1	CSVEGRFGTEAFF
TRBV5-1	TRBJ1-1	CASSPATGSTEAFF
TRBV7-8	TRBJ2-5	CASSFSNRGETQYF
TRBV4-1	TRBJ2-2	CASSQEIGQNTGELFF
TRBV4-2	TRBJ2-7	CASSQFGEYEQYF
TRBV28	TRBJ1-5	CASSLSYQPQHF
TRBV12-3/TRBV12-4	TRBJ2-1	CASSPRGHNEQFF
TRBV3-1	TRBJ2-1	CASTPQAGGRNEQFF
TRBV29-1	TRBJ2-2	CSVEGLAGGDGELFF
TRBV14	TRBJ2-1	CASSPHGAGVYRYEQFF
TRBV4-2	TRBJ2-7	CASSQDANSYEQYF
TRBV6-4	TRBJ2-3	CASSDSWTGSTDTQYF
TRBV9	TRBJ1-1	CASSFGLMNTEAFF
TRBV5-1	TRBJ2-1	CASSPTNLGPSEQFF
TRBV27	TRBJ2-7	CASSLAGTTPYEQYF
TRBV5-1	TRBJ2-3	CASSLPQGKADTQYF
TRBV3-1	TRBJ2-1	CASSPLASGVNEQFF
TRBV6-5	TRBJ2-2	CASSYSNGGTGELFF
TRBV3-1	TRBJ2-1	CASSQGGTSLDNEQFF
TRBV7-6	TRBJ2-3	CASSLVGTSGRSGDTQYF
TRBV28	TRBJ2-1	CASNSGGKDYNEQFF
TRBV5-1	TRBJ1-2	CASSFGAGEGYGYTF
TRBV6-5	TRBJ2-1	CASSYSVVQGLFIF
TRBV24-1	TRBJ2-1	CATSDFGGGNEQFF
TRBV10-3	TRBJ2-2	CAISESAYTGELFF
TRBV3-1	TRBJ2-1	CASSPASGVGEQFF
TRBV10-2	TRBJ2-7	CASSESPGFAGVSEQYF